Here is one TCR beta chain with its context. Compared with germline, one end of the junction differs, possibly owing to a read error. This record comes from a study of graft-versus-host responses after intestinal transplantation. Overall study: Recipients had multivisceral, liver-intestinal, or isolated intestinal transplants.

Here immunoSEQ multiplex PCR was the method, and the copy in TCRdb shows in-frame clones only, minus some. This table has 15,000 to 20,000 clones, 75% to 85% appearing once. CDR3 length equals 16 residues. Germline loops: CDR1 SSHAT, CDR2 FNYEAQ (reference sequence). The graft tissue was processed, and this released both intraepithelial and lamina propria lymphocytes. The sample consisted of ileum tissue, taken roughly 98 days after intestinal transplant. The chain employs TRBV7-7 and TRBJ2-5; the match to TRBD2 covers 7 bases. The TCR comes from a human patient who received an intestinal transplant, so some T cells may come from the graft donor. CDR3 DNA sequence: TGTGCTAGCAGCTTAGGACTAGTAGGGAGTCAAGAGACCCAGTACTTC. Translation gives CASSLGLVGSQETQYF.